The 15 T cell receptor beta chains below come from one sample, sequenced in a study of shared clonotypes between healthy human individuals. Method: immunoSEQ multiplex PCR; TCRdb's copy keeps in-frame clones and lacks some. This table has approximately 980,000 clones, approximately 80% appearing once. The sample was memory CD4+ T cells sorted from blood. Subset reported: CD45RA-negative fraction. The source is a man aged 18 to 29 in good health.

The chain joins TRBV2 to TRBJ1-2, with 10 bases fitting TRBD1. V shed 7 bases, J shed 8 bases, and the junction held 13 bases outside the gene matches. The CDR3 runs 15 residues. Germline CDR1 and CDR2: SNHLY and FYNNEI. CDR3 sequence (DNA): TGTGCCAGCAAAACTCAAACCGGGACAGGGGACGGCTACACCTTC. It yields the protein CASKTQTGTGDGYTF.

To note about this clone: This sample includes further DNA sequences coding for the same CDR3. The chain combines TRBV20-1 with TRBJ2-5; D is ambiguous. The CDR3 has 11 residues. CDR1 and CDR2 (germline): DFQATT, SNEGSKA (reference sequence). V was trimmed by 6 bases and J by 4 bases, leaving 9 bases between them. The CDR3 loop is CSALTGETQYF. DNA for the CDR3: TGCAGTGCCCTCACCGGAGAGACCCAGTACTTC.

The chain couples TRBV7-9 to TRBJ2-1, with 10 nucleotides matching TRBD2. From germline, CDR1 is SEHNR and CDR2 FQNEAQ (reference sequence). J gave up 6 bases and V 5 bases, and 7 bases lay outside the gene matches. CDR3 size: 15 residues. The CDR3 protein is CASSPTLAGTNEQFF. CDR3 in DNA: TGTGCCAGCAGCCCGACACTAGCGGGGACCAATGAGCAGTTCTTC.

The V gene is TRBV19, the J gene TRBJ1-1; D gene ambiguous. The germline gives CDR1 LNHDA, CDR2 SQIVND (reference sequence). The CDR3 sequence is 14 residues long. V lost 6 bases to trimming and J lost 1 base, with 12 bases between them. The CDR3 nucleotides are TGTGCCAGTAGATCAACTAGTTCGAACACTGAAGCTTTCTTT. This sequence encodes CASRSTSSNTEAFF. Full variable domain (outside the CDR3, taken from reference TRBV19 and TRBJ1-1): DGGITQSPKYLFRKEGQNVTLSCEQNLNHDAMYWYRQDPGQGLRLIYYSQIVNDFQKGDIAEGYSVSREKKESFPLTVTSAQKNPTAFYLCASRSTSSNTEAFFGQGTRLTVV.

The gene calls are TRBV4-3 and TRBJ2-1; 8 positions match TRBD2. This CDR3 is 16 amino acids long. The junction had 6 bases not matched to a gene; V was cut back by 1 base and J by 4 bases. Germline V lookup: CDR1 LGHNA, CDR2 YSLEER. The CDR3 bases are TGCGCCAGCAGCCAAGCCACTAGCGGAAGGTACAATGAGCAGTTCTTC. Translating it yields CASSQATSGRYNEQFF.

This clone was detected once. The identical CDR3 is also encoded by other nucleotide sequences in the sample. This chain connects TRBV5-1 to TRBJ2-7, with 13 nucleotides matching TRBD2. CDR1 is SGHRS, CDR2 YFSETQ, per germline. This CDR3 is 14 amino acids long. With 4 bases clipped from V and 5 bases from J, the junction kept 3 bases outside the gene matches. The CDR3 DNA follows: TGCGCCAGCAGCCTCGGGACTAGCGGGAACGAGCAGTACTTC. Its protein is CASSLGTSGNEQYF.

Comments on this clone: Other DNA sequences from this sample encode an identical CDR3 as well. The chain links TRBV7-2 to TRBJ1-3; 7 nucleotides line up with TRBD1. Germline values: CDR1 SGHTA, CDR2 FQGNSA. This CDR3 spans 13 amino acids. After removal of 1 base from V and 8 bases from J, the junction contained 2 bases not matched to a gene. The DNA of the CDR3 is TGTGCCAGCAGCTTAGGACAGGGCGACACCATATATTTT. It codes for CASSLGQGDTIYF.

The chain has TRBV9 and TRBJ2-5; no clear D. The ends were cut back, 4 bases at V and 6 bases at J, with 19 bases in the middle. CDR3 length: 15 amino acids. The germline gives CDR1 SGDLS, CDR2 YYNGEE. In DNA form, the CDR3 reads TGTGCCAGCAGCCCCACCCCACAAAGCGCGCAGACCCAGTACTTC. Translated, it gives CASSPTPQSAQTQYF.

A remark on this clone: Because the CDR3's place on the DNA is in doubt, the DNA is left out and the CDR3 is given as listed by TCRdb. The genes are TRBV21-1 and TRBJ1-3. TRBV21-1 is assigned pseudogene status. With termini counted, the CDR3 has 16 amino acids. The CDR3 loop is CASTQVALGSGNTIYF.

This clone has more than one count but fewer than ten. CDR3 nucleotide sequence: TGTGCCAGCAGCCGATTGACAGCCGGGAACACTGAAGCTTTCTTT. This translates into CASSRLTAGNTEAFF. This rearrangement joins TRBV7-9 to TRBJ1-1, with a possible D match to TRBD1 (5 bases). Germline loops: CDR1 SEHNR, CDR2 FQNEAQ (reference sequence). This CDR3 has 15 amino acids. The V gene lost 5 bases and the J gene lost 1 base, with 14 bases spanning the gap.

The rearrangement joins TRBV29-1 to TRBJ2-3, with D perhaps given as TRBD1 or TRBD2 (5 bases each). V was clipped by 6 bases and J by 4 bases, with 17 bases between them. Germline lookup yields CDR1 SQVTM and CDR2 ANQGSEA. The length of the CDR3 is 14 residues. CDR3 DNA sequence: TGCAGCGTCTGCCGGGGCGCGTACCCAGATACGCAGTATTTT. Protein: CSVCRGAYPDTQYF.

A remark on this clone: This specimen includes other DNA sequences encoding the same CDR3. The chain is built from TRBV5-1 and TRBJ2-7; D is ambiguous. The V end was cut by 2 bases, the J end by 0 bases, with 9 bases between. Germline V lookup: CDR1 SGHRS, CDR2 YFSETQ. CDR3 length: 14 residues. In DNA, the CDR3 is TGCGCCAGCAGCTTAGGTAGGTCCTCCTACGAGCAGTACTTC. It is translated as CASSLGRSSYEQYF.

The V gene is TRBV10-3, the J gene TRBJ1-1, with TRBD1 matching 7 bases. The V and J ends lost 6 bases and 1 base, in that order; junction bases with no gene match: 5. The CDR3 totals 14 residues. Germline V lookup: CDR1 ENHRY, CDR2 SYGVKD. DNA of the CDR3: TGTGCCATCAGCGTTGGGACAGCGAACACTGAAGCTTTCTTT. This translates into CAISVGTANTEAFF.

The chain couples TRBV4-3 to TRBJ2-3; D not resolved. This CDR3 is built from 13 residues. The germline V gene has CDR1 LGHNA and CDR2 YSLEER. Trimming cost V 4 bases and J 3 bases, with 8 bases left between them. CDR3 in amino acids: CASSRKGTDTQYF. The CDR3 bases are TGCGCCAGCAGCCGGAAGGGAACAGATACGCAGTATTTT.

V and J are TRBV10-3 and TRBJ2-2; 11 positions agree with TRBD2. The CDR3 totals 16 residues. The germline CDR1 and CDR2 sequences are ENHRY and SYGVKD. V dropped 8 bases and J dropped 1; count of bases not matched to a gene: 6. The CDR3 reads CAILAGGPVNTGELFF. CDR3 coding DNA: TGTGCCATCCTAGCGGGAGGACCGGTGAACACCGGGGAGCTGTTTTTT.